This T cell receptor (beta chain) was sequenced in a study of regulatory T cells in long-lasting Graves disease. General study findings and limits: Only a small sample size was used, which may have cut accuracy. Patients with persistent disease showed a bias toward TRBV28, TRBJ1-2 and TRBJ2-5.

Time point given: newly diagnosed GD, antithyroid drugs for less than 3 months. Making the TCR library involved RNA that had been extracted from PBMCs. The authors built TCR beta libraries using iRepertoire HTBI primers and Arm-PCR of CDR3 regions. Authors' processing steps: Sequenced samples collectively carried some 60 TRBV and 11 to 15 TRBJ segments. TCRdb re-called the multiplex PCR reads with MiXCR, one entry per CDR3 protein. The V and J calls and clone size are TCRdb's, not the authors'. The top ten hold approximately 19% of the sample, which has 350,000 to 550,000 distinct CDR3 sequences, approximately 15% seen once. The sample holds a few counts of this clonotype. What it binds is unknown. V was trimmed by 0 bases and J by 1 base, leaving 17 bases between them. CDR1 and CDR2 from the germline V gene are SGHRS and YFSETQ. The CDR3 spans 17 residues. In addition, the sample was reused for a study of T cells in Graves' hyperthyroidism and ophthalmopathy. That source notes: With the HTBI primer set, the TCR CDR3 went through a first round of RT-PCR.

The material was peripheral blood mononuclear cells (PBMCs), obtained at new diagnosis, from a patient treated with antithyroid drugs. The V and J genes are TRBV5-1 and TRBJ2-7, with D maybe TRBD1 (6 bases). This TCR derives from a woman in her 50s with Graves disease. The CDR3 loop is CASSLDVGQTPSYEQYF. In DNA, the CDR3 is TGCGCCAGCAGCTTGGACGTTGGACAGACACCATCCTACGAGCAGTACTTC.